Here is one T cell receptor beta chain with its context. The data derive from a study of T-cell reconstitution after alpha-beta-depleted transplantation in children. The library targeted TCRbeta and was prepared with unique molecular identifiers. TCRdb redid the calling of the PCR reads with MiXCR, one entry per CDR3 protein. This table holds about 370,000 distinct CDR3 sequences, roughly 22% found once. This CDR3 has 11 residues. With 7 bases removed from V and 6 bases from J, the gap between germline ends came to 10 bases. The source was PBMCs from the stem cell graft donor, collected from the stem cell graft. The sequence was collected from a human donor who donated a stem cell graft to a child with acute myeloid leukemia. This chain connects TRBV12-3 or TRBV12-4 to TRBJ2-7; D is perhaps TRBD1 (6 bases). In DNA form, the CDR3 reads TGTGCCAGCACCACAGGGAGCGAGCAGTACTTC. Its protein product is CASTTGSEQYF.